This T cell receptor beta chain was profiled in a study of cytomegalovirus exposure and HLA in healthy donors. Findings of the study overall: Within an earlier analysis, most TCR beta V segments proved productive either about 87% or about 30% of the time. Rare TCR sequences dominated, though some public TCRs recurred in many donors. Under in vitro conditions, a few CMV-associated chains were confirmed as specific for CMV antigens.

This clone has only a few counts. Antigen: not known. The CDR3 extends over 15 amino acids. Germline CDR1 is SEHNR and CDR2 is FQNEAQ (reference sequence). Trimming cost V 5 bases and J 2 bases; bases outside gene matches: 5. A multiplex PCR was run with 60 Vbeta primers and 13 Jbeta primers. Using immunoSEQ multiplex PCR, the repertoire was profiled, and TCRdb retains in-frame clones only, with some absent. The sample consists of 150,000 to 200,000 clones, under 80% of them appearing once. The chain combines TRBV7-9 with TRBJ2-7, with 11 positions matching TRBD2. The TCR was taken from a man aged 35 to 55 in good health and CMV-seronegative. The specimen sequenced was PBMCs. For the CDR3, the DNA is TGTGCCAGCAGCACCTTAGCGGGAGGGCCCTACGAGCAGTACTTC. Encoded protein: CASSTLAGGPYEQYF.